The rows below give T cell receptor beta chains drawn from one sample of a study of somatic mutations in cytotoxic T cells in rheumatoid arthritis. Repertoires were generated with immunoSEQ multiplex PCR, while TCRdb's copy carries only in-frame clones and drops some. In the table there are some 15,000 clones, roughly 80% of which are singletons. The material sequenced was CD8+ T cells sorted from blood. Receptors originate from an adult with rheumatoid arthritis. Both conserved end residues are part of each CDR3. The D gene is left open where the match is weak. Clone size is stated in some rows and not others, as once, few, many or a class when expanded.

j_gene: TRBJ1-1
v_gene: TRBV4-1
abundance: -
d_gene: TRBD1
CDR3nt: TGCGCCAGCAGCCAGCGACAGGGGGCTGAGGACACTGAAGCTTTCTTT
CDR3aa: CASSQRQGAEDTEAFF

j_gene: TRBJ2-3
v_gene: TRBV6-1
abundance: -
d_gene: TRBD2
CDR3nt: TGTGCCAGCAGTGAGGCGGTAGCGGGGGGGCCAGGGGATACGCAGTATTTT
CDR3aa: CASSEAVAGGPGDTQYF

j_gene: TRBJ1-4
v_gene: TRBV28
abundance: few
d_gene: -
CDR3nt: TGTGCCAGCAGTCGGGGCCAGGCTCGAGAGAAACTGTTTTTT
CDR3aa: CASSRGQAREKLFF

j_gene: TRBJ1-5
v_gene: TRBV19
abundance: -
d_gene: -
CDR3nt: TGTGCCAGTAGTACCCTGGGACTATTGGGGGAGCCCCAGCATTTT
CDR3aa: CASSTLGLLGEPQHF

j_gene: TRBJ2-2
v_gene: TRBV27
abundance: -
d_gene: -
CDR3nt: TGTGCCAGCAGCCCCCGGCAGCAGAACACCGGGGAGCTGTTTTTT
CDR3aa: CASSPRQQNTGELFF

j_gene: TRBJ2-2
v_gene: TRBV28
abundance: -
d_gene: TRBD1
CDR3nt: TGTGCCAGCAGTTCCACAGGGGGAAATGACACCGGGGAGCTGTTTTTT
CDR3aa: CASSSTGGNDTGELFF

j_gene: TRBJ1-5
v_gene: TRBV9
abundance: -
d_gene: -
CDR3nt: TGTGCCAGCAGCACCGACAACGAGAATCAGCCCCAGCATTTT
CDR3aa: CASSTDNENQPQHF

j_gene: TRBJ2-1
v_gene: TRBV9
abundance: -
d_gene: TRBD2
CDR3nt: TGTGCCAGCAGCGTAGAGGGGGTAGCGGGGGGTTACAATGAGCAGTTCTTC
CDR3aa: CASSVEGVAGGYNEQFF

j_gene: TRBJ2-3
v_gene: TRBV6-1
abundance: few
d_gene: -
CDR3nt: TGTGCCAGCACATACGCAGCGGATACGCAGTATTTT
CDR3aa: CASTYAADTQYF

j_gene: TRBJ2-3
v_gene: TRBV5-5
abundance: -
d_gene: -
CDR3nt: TGTGCCAGCAGCTTGGATTACGGGGCCAGCACAGATACGCAGTATTTT
CDR3aa: CASSLDYGASTDTQYF

j_gene: TRBJ1-1
v_gene: TRBV29-1
abundance: few
d_gene: -
CDR3nt: TGCAGCGTTAACAGGAACACTGAAGCTTTCTTT
CDR3aa: CSVNRNTEAFF

j_gene: TRBJ2-5
v_gene: TRBV9
abundance: -
d_gene: TRBD1
CDR3nt: TGTGCCAGCAGCGTAGAGCCAGGGGGCCAAGAGACCCAGTACTTC
CDR3aa: CASSVEPGGQETQYF

j_gene: TRBJ2-1
v_gene: TRBV15
abundance: few
d_gene: -
CDR3nt: TGTGCCACCAGCAGAGGCGGTGCGGAGCAGTTCTTC
CDR3aa: CATSRGGAEQFF

j_gene: TRBJ1-6
v_gene: TRBV27
abundance: -
d_gene: -
CDR3nt: TGTGCCAGCAGTAAGGCAGGGGAAGGCTCCTATAATTCACCCCTCCACTTT
CDR3aa: CASSKAGEGSYNSPLHF

j_gene: TRBJ2-3
v_gene: TRBV27
abundance: -
d_gene: -
CDR3nt: TGTGCCAGCAGTTTAAAAGGGGGGGGCGGAGGCACAGATACGCAGTATTTT
CDR3aa: CASSLKGGGGGTDTQYF

j_gene: TRBJ2-7
v_gene: TRBV10-1
abundance: -
d_gene: -
CDR3nt: TGCGCCAGCAGTGAGACAGGGTTCAACGAGCAGTACTTC
CDR3aa: CASSETGFNEQYF

j_gene: TRBJ1-1
v_gene: TRBV4-2
abundance: -
d_gene: TRBD1
CDR3nt: TGTGCCAGCAGCCAAGTTCAGGGACAGGGGACGGGGAACACTGAAGCTTTCTTT
CDR3aa: CASSQVQGQGTGNTEAFF

j_gene: TRBJ2-3
v_gene: TRBV15
abundance: -
d_gene: -
CDR3nt: TGTGCCACCAGCAGAGATGGGGCGGGCTTCACAGATACGCAGTATTTT
CDR3aa: CATSRDGAGFTDTQYF

j_gene: TRBJ2-7
v_gene: TRBV27
abundance: -
d_gene: -
CDR3nt: TGTGCCAGCAGACTCCGGGACGGGGACTACGAGCAGTACTTC
CDR3aa: CASRLRDGDYEQYF

j_gene: TRBJ1-5
v_gene: TRBV5-1
abundance: -
d_gene: TRBD1
CDR3nt: TGCGCCAGCGGCCGGGACAGGTTAGACCAGCCCCAGCATTTT
CDR3aa: CASGRDRLDQPQHF

j_gene: TRBJ2-7
v_gene: TRBV6-1
abundance: -
d_gene: -
CDR3nt: TGTGCCAGCAGTGCCGGCACCGAGCAGTACTTC
CDR3aa: CASSAGTEQYF

j_gene: TRBJ2-7
v_gene: TRBV7-6
abundance: -
d_gene: TRBD1
CDR3nt: TGTGCCAGCACCCCGGGACAGGGGGACTACGAGCAGTACTTC
CDR3aa: CASTPGQGDYEQYF

j_gene: TRBJ1-1
v_gene: TRBV9
abundance: few
d_gene: -
CDR3nt: TGTGCCAGCAGCGCAGGGGCGTCTGAAGCTTTCTTT
CDR3aa: CASSAGASEAFF

j_gene: TRBJ1-1
v_gene: TRBV5-1
abundance: -
d_gene: TRBD1
CDR3nt: TGCGCCAGCAGCTTTAGGACAGGGGGCGATGAAGCTTTCTTT
CDR3aa: CASSFRTGGDEAFF

j_gene: TRBJ1-5
v_gene: TRBV27
abundance: -
d_gene: -
CDR3nt: TGTGCCAGCAGCCCCTCGGGTGGGTTGGAGGTAAATCAGCCCCAGCATTTT
CDR3aa: CASSPSGGLEVNQPQHF

j_gene: TRBJ1-3
v_gene: TRBV9
abundance: -
d_gene: -
CDR3nt: TGTGCCAGCAGCGTAGGAATAGGGGCTGGAAACACCATATATTTT
CDR3aa: CASSVGIGAGNTIYF

j_gene: TRBJ1-1
v_gene: TRBV10-2
abundance: -
d_gene: -
CDR3nt: TGCGCCAGCAGTGATAGAACAGACCCGAACACTGAAGCTTTCTTT
CDR3aa: CASSDRTDPNTEAFF

j_gene: TRBJ2-5
v_gene: TRBV18
abundance: -
d_gene: -
CDR3nt: TGTGCCAGCTCACCAAAAATTCAGGGACAAGAGACCCAGTACTTC
CDR3aa: CASSPKIQGQETQYF

j_gene: TRBJ2-7
v_gene: TRBV6-1
abundance: -
d_gene: -
CDR3nt: TGTGCCATGGTTAGCGGAACCACCTACGAGCAGTACTTC
CDR3aa: CAMVSGTTYEQYF

j_gene: TRBJ1-1
v_gene: TRBV27
abundance: -
d_gene: -
CDR3nt: TGTGCCAGCAGTTTAAATATCGGGCGGGGTGAAGCTTTCTTT
CDR3aa: CASSLNIGRGEAFF

j_gene: TRBJ2-3
v_gene: TRBV11-3
abundance: -
d_gene: -
CDR3nt: TGTGCCAGCAGCTTACTACGGGGAAACACAGATACGCAGTATTTT
CDR3aa: CASSLLRGNTDTQYF

j_gene: TRBJ2-7
v_gene: TRBV7-8
abundance: -
d_gene: TRBD2
CDR3nt: TGTGCCAGCAGCTTTCGCGGGGGGGCGTACGAGCAGTACTTC
CDR3aa: CASSFRGGAYEQYF

j_gene: TRBJ2-7
v_gene: TRBV7-7
abundance: few
d_gene: TRBD1
CDR3nt: TGTGCTAGCAGCTTAGGACAGGGGGGAGGGTACGAGCAGTACTTC
CDR3aa: CASSLGQGGGYEQYF

j_gene: TRBJ1-2
v_gene: TRBV27
abundance: once
d_gene: -
CDR3nt: TGTGCCAGCAGTTCAAAGAACTATGGCTACACCTTC
CDR3aa: CASSSKNYGYTF

j_gene: TRBJ1-2
v_gene: TRBV9
abundance: -
d_gene: -
CDR3nt: TGTGCCAGCAGCGTAGCCACTAACTATGGCTACACCTTC
CDR3aa: CASSVATNYGYTF

j_gene: TRBJ1-6
v_gene: TRBV28
abundance: -
d_gene: TRBD1
CDR3nt: TGTGCCAAACGTCCGGGACAGGTTTTTCCACCCCTCCACTTT
CDR3aa: CAKRPGQVFPPLHF

j_gene: TRBJ2-7
v_gene: TRBV7-9
abundance: -
d_gene: TRBD1
CDR3nt: TGTGCCAGCATCCCCAGGGACAGGTTAAACGAGCAGTACTTC
CDR3aa: CASIPRDRLNEQYF

j_gene: TRBJ2-7
v_gene: TRBV25-1
abundance: -
d_gene: TRBD1
CDR3nt: TGTGCCAGCAGTCAGACAGGGTCCTACGAGCAGTACTTC
CDR3aa: CASSQTGSYEQYF

j_gene: TRBJ2-1
v_gene: TRBV4-1
abundance: -
d_gene: -
CDR3nt: TGCGCCAGCAGCACCGACAGAATCAATGAGCAGTTCTTC
CDR3aa: CASSTDRINEQFF

j_gene: TRBJ2-7
v_gene: TRBV28
abundance: -
d_gene: TRBD1
CDR3nt: TGTGCCAGCAGTGCCCGACAGGGAATCTCCTACGAGCAGTACTTC
CDR3aa: CASSARQGISYEQYF

j_gene: TRBJ2-1
v_gene: TRBV5-4
abundance: -
d_gene: TRBD1
CDR3nt: TGTGCCAGCAGCTGGGGGGACAGGGGGTACAATGAGCAGTTCTTC
CDR3aa: CASSWGDRGYNEQFF

j_gene: TRBJ1-6
v_gene: TRBV30
abundance: -
d_gene: -
CDR3nt: TGTGCCTGGAGTGTCCCAGGGCCTCTGACCTATAATTCACCCCTCCACTTT
CDR3aa: CAWSVPGPLTYNSPLHF

j_gene: TRBJ2-7
v_gene: TRBV27
abundance: -
d_gene: -
CDR3nt: TGTGCCAGCAGTTTATCAGTTCGGGCCACCTACGAGCAGTACTTC
CDR3aa: CASSLSVRATYEQYF

j_gene: TRBJ1-2
v_gene: TRBV12-5
abundance: -
d_gene: TRBD1
CDR3nt: TGTGCTAGTGGTCCAAACCTGGACAGGGTAGGAGGCTACACCTTC
CDR3aa: CASGPNLDRVGGYTF

j_gene: TRBJ1-2
v_gene: TRBV7-6
abundance: few
d_gene: -
CDR3nt: TGTGCCAGCAGCCCCTGGGGGGGGTCCTATGGCTACACCTTC
CDR3aa: CASSPWGGSYGYTF

j_gene: TRBJ2-3
v_gene: TRBV2
abundance: -
d_gene: -
CDR3nt: TGTGCCAGCACGTTGACTGTCGAGGGGTTCACTAGCACAGATACGCAGTATTTT
CDR3aa: CASTLTVEGFTSTDTQYF

j_gene: TRBJ2-5
v_gene: TRBV9
abundance: -
d_gene: -
CDR3nt: TGTGCCAGCAGCGTTGACGGGGGCAGGGAGACCCAGTACTTC
CDR3aa: CASSVDGGRETQYF

j_gene: TRBJ2-1
v_gene: TRBV4-1
abundance: -
d_gene: TRBD1
CDR3nt: TGCGCCAGCAGCCAAGATCAAGGGGGCGGGTACAATGAGCAGTTCTTC
CDR3aa: CASSQDQGGGYNEQFF

j_gene: TRBJ1-1
v_gene: TRBV6-1
abundance: -
d_gene: TRBD1
CDR3nt: TGTGCCAGCAGTGACCTCGGACAGGGGACTGAAGCTTTCTTT
CDR3aa: CASSDLGQGTEAFF

j_gene: TRBJ1-2
v_gene: TRBV7-2
abundance: -
d_gene: -
CDR3nt: TGTGCCAGCAGCCCGACCAGGGGCTCTCTTAGCTATGGCTACACCTTC
CDR3aa: CASSPTRGSLSYGYTF

j_gene: TRBJ2-5
v_gene: TRBV7-9
abundance: -
d_gene: TRBD2
CDR3nt: TGTGCCAGCAGCGAGGGACTAGCGGGTTCGGGGACCCAGTACTTC
CDR3aa: CASSEGLAGSGTQYF

j_gene: TRBJ1-4
v_gene: TRBV7-6
abundance: -
d_gene: TRBD1
CDR3nt: TGTGCCAGCAGCCCGAGGACAGGGACTAATGAAAAACTGTTTTTT
CDR3aa: CASSPRTGTNEKLFF

j_gene: TRBJ2-7
v_gene: TRBV19
abundance: -
d_gene: TRBD1
CDR3nt: TGTGCCAGTAGTATAGTCGACAGGGCCTACGAGCAGTACTTC
CDR3aa: CASSIVDRAYEQYF